Listed below are T cell receptor beta chains from one sample, sequenced in a study of blood T cells in healthy people across ages. MiXCR was run by TCRdb on the 5' RACE reads, yielding one entry per CDR3 protein. The table has about 630,000 distinct CDR3 sequences, under 25% seen once. The specimen sequenced was blood. These receptors came from a man aged 65-85 years in good health. Each CDR3 is given with its conserved first and last residue. Fields, in order: J gene, clone size, V gene, D gene, CDR3 DNA, CDR3 protein. The D gene is left open where the match is weak. Not all rows give a size; the values are once, few, many and, for expanded clones, a class.

TRBJ2-7	few	TRBV5-1	.	TGCGCCAGCAGCTTGGTTGGCCAGGGGTCCCAGTACTTC	CASSLVGQGSQYF
TRBJ2-3	many	TRBV18	.	TGTGCCAGCAGCTTAGGCAGCACAGATACGCAGTATTTT	CASSLGSTDTQYF
TRBJ1-2	many	TRBV5-1	.	TGTGCCAGCAGCTTGGACAGTAACTATGGCTACACCTTC	CASSLDSNYGYTF
TRBJ2-5	.	TRBV3-1	.	TGTGCCAGCAGCCAAGATACGCTTCAAGAGACCCAGTACTTC	CASSQDTLQETQYF
TRBJ2-1	few	TRBV7-3	.	TGTGCCAGCAGCCTAAGCCCGACCTCCTACAATGAGCAGTTCTTC	CASSLSPTSYNEQFF
TRBJ2-7	.	TRBV10-1	TRBD2	TGCGCCAGCAGTGGGACTAGCGGGAATGACTACGAGCAGTACTTC	CASSGTSGNDYEQYF
TRBJ1-4	.	TRBV12-3/TRBV12-4	.	TGTGCCAGCAGTGGGGACAATGAAAAACTGTTTTTT	CASSGDNEKLFF
TRBJ2-5	.	TRBV4-1	TRBD1	TGCGCCAGCAGCCAAGAAACGACAGGGGGCGGAGAGACCCAGTACTTC	CASSQETTGGGETQYF
TRBJ2-7	.	TRBV28	.	TGTGCCAGCAGTTTATCGGGGGAGGCGCGATACGAGCAGTACTTC	CASSLSGEARYEQYF
TRBJ2-5	.	TRBV5-1	.	TGCGCCAGCGCGAAGGCGGGGGCCCAAGAGACCCAGTACTTC	CASAKAGAQETQYF
TRBJ2-7	few	TRBV5-6	TRBD1	TGTGCCAGCAGTTTTTATGGACAGGGGTTCTCCGAGCAGTACTTC	CASSFYGQGFSEQYF
TRBJ1-1	few	TRBV3-1	.	TGTGCCAGCAGCCACGCCCTCGCAGGGTCGAACACTGAAGCTTTCTTT	CASSHALAGSNTEAFF
TRBJ1-5	.	TRBV30	.	TGTGCCTGGAGTAGTGAGGTGCATCAGCCCCAGCATTTT	CAWSSEVHQPQHF
TRBJ2-3	.	TRBV7-9	.	TGTGCCAGCAGTGTAGATACGCAGTATTTT	CASSVDTQYF
TRBJ1-6	many	TRBV25-1	.	TGTGCCAGCAGTGAACGAGGGGCCTATAATTCACCCCTCCACTTT	CASSERGAYNSPLHF
TRBJ2-4	few	TRBV28	TRBD2	TGTGCCAGCAGGCAGACTAGCGGGATAGCCAAAAACATTCAGTACTTC	CASRQTSGIAKNIQYF
TRBJ2-1	many	TRBV6-2/TRBV6-3	TRBD2	TGTGCCAGCCACCAAAGCGGGAGACATGAGCAGTTCTTC	CASHQSGRHEQFF
TRBJ1-4	.	TRBV5-1	.	TGCGCCAGCAGCCCCGGGACAACCACAACTAATGAAAAACTGTTTTTT	CASSPGTTTTNEKLFF
TRBJ1-5	.	TRBV6-6	.	TGTGCCAGCAGTTACGTCGAATACGACGGTCAGCCCCAGCATTTT	CASSYVEYDGQPQHF
TRBJ2-5	.	TRBV12-3/TRBV12-4	.	TGTGCCAGCAGTGTTAGCGGCCAAGAGACCCAGTACTTC	CASSVSGQETQYF
TRBJ2-5	.	TRBV6-2/TRBV6-3	.	TGTGCCACCAGGGAAGGTACCATAGAGACCCAGTACTTC	CATREGTIETQYF
TRBJ2-5	.	TRBV15	.	TGTGCCACCAGCAGAGTTATTGAGACCCAGTACTTC	CATSRVIETQYF
TRBJ1-2	.	TRBV12-3/TRBV12-4	TRBD1	TGTGCCAGCAGTGCGGGACAGGGCGACTTCTATGGCTACACCTTC	CASSAGQGDFYGYTF
TRBJ2-3	.	TRBV7-8	TRBD1	TGTGCCAGCAGCCGAACCGGGACAGGGGGTGCAGATACGCAGTATTTT	CASSRTGTGGADTQYF
TRBJ2-3	many	TRBV2	TRBD1	TGTGCCAGCAGACTAGACAGGGGTAGGCCAGATACGCAGTATTTT	CASRLDRGRPDTQYF
TRBJ2-2	few	TRBV7-6	.	TGTGCCAGCAGCTTAGAGATTGGTGCGCCCGGGGAGCTGTTTTTT	CASSLEIGAPGELFF
TRBJ2-7	.	TRBV6-2/TRBV6-3	.	TGTGCCAGCAGTCACGGGACAGAGCAGTACTTC	CASSHGTEQYF